The 20 T cell receptor beta chains below all came from one sample that was sequenced in a study of T cell clonality in common variable immunodeficiency. Sequencing was performed with immunoSEQ multiplex PCR; in TCRdb, only in-frame clones are kept and a portion is missing. This repertoire holds some 44,000 clones, and none appear only once. The sample was peripheral blood mononuclear cells. These receptors were taken from a person between 18 and 75 years old in good health.

Worth noting for this clone: With the read ending 3 residues before the CDR3 end, the germline J gene is used to fill in that end. This chain connects TRBV11-2 to TRBJ2-5, with 10 bases fitting TRBD1. This CDR3 has 15 amino acids. CDR1 is SGHAT and CDR2 is FQNNGV in the germline V gene. V shed 5 bases, J shed 5 bases, and the junction held 8 bases outside the gene matches. Incomplete CDR3 DNA: TGTGCCAGCAGCCCCGACAGGGGGCCGACGGAGACC. This translates into CASSPDRGPTET. The whole CDR3 sequence reads CASSPDRGPTETQYF.

This clone has ten or more counts. The read is 3 residues too short to cover the CDR3 end, so that end is filled in from the germline J gene. The gene calls are TRBV29-1 and TRBJ1-1, with D possibly TRBD1 on 5 matching bases. From germline, CDR1 is SQVTM and CDR2 ANQGSEA. V lost 2 bases and J lost 0, with 7 bases in between. CDR3 length equals 13 residues. Partial CDR3 DNA: TGCAGCGTTGAAAAGGGGATGAACACTGAA. Translation: CSVEKGMNTE. From start to end, the CDR3 is CSVEKGMNTEAFF.

This clone was picked up a small number of times. Partial CDR3 DNA: TGTGCCAGCAGTTACAGACAGGGGGGCGAG. This encodes CASSYRQGGE. The whole CDR3 reads CASSYRQGGEQYF. V usage is TRBV7-7 and J usage is TRBJ2-7; 9 nucleotides match TRBD1. The CDR3 end is not reached by the read, which stops 3 residues before it; the germline J gene fills it in. Germline-derived CDR1 and CDR2 are SSHAT and FNYEAQ (reference sequence). The CDR3 spans 13 residues. V shed 6 bases, J shed 6 bases, and the junction held 6 bases outside the gene matches.

This clone occurred many times. CDR3: CSARPVNTEAFF. The sequenced part of the CDR3 DNA is TGCAGTGCTAGGCCAGTGAACACTGAA. The chain uses TRBV20-1 and TRBJ1-1; unclear D gene. The observed sequence ends 3 residues before the CDR3 terminus, with the missing tail filled in from the germline J gene. V was clipped by 3 bases and J by 0 bases, with 5 bases between them. There are 12 residues in the CDR3. Germline assignment: CDR1 DFQATT and CDR2 SNEGSKA (reference sequence).

This clone was recorded at least ten times. A junction end diverges from the germline sequence, so it may reflect a read error. Read sequence stops 3 residues before the CDR3 end, and the germline J gene provides the missing end. The rearrangement joins TRBV4-2 to TRBJ1-1, with D perhaps TRBD1 (5 bases). The CDR3 is made up of 15 amino acids. CDR1 and CDR2 from the germline V gene are LGHNA and YNFKEQ. The sequenced CDR3 bases are TGCGCCAGCAGCCAGACCGCCCGGACAAACACTGAA. It codes for CASSQTARTNTE. The full CDR3 protein is CASSQTARTNTEAFF.

On this clone: The read stops 3 residues short of the end of the CDR3; the missing end is completed from the germline J gene. The gene calls are TRBV25-1 and TRBJ2-5; D possibly corresponds to TRBD1 (8 bases). Germline V lookup: CDR1 MGHDK, CDR2 SYGVNS. V was trimmed by 4 bases and J by 6 bases, leaving 15 bases between them. This CDR3 spans 14 amino acids. The CDR3 bases that were read are TGTGCCAGCAGTGGGACAGGGAGGGGGAAGACC. As protein: CASSGTGRGKT. The entire CDR3 reads CASSGTGRGKTQYF.

This clone was seen a handful of times. Read sequence stops 3 residues before the CDR3 end, and the germline J gene provides the missing end. The chain recombines TRBV13 with TRBJ1-3, with a possible D match to TRBD1 (6 bases). Germline loops: CDR1 PRHDT, CDR2 FYEKMQ (reference sequence). The CDR3 totals 12 residues. V lost 5 bases, J lost 9 bases, and 11 bases lay in between. The CDR3: CASSEEGGTIYF. The CDR3 DNA, read in part, is TGTGCCAGCAGCGAAGAAGGGGGCACC. Drawing the rest from reference TRBV13 and TRBJ1-3, the complete variable domain is AAGVIQSPRHLIKEKRETATLKCYPIPRHDTVYWYQQGPGQDPQFLISFYEKMQSDKGSIPDRFSAQQFSDYHSELNMSSLELGDSALYFCASSEEGGTIYFGEGSWLTVV.

This clone has ten or more counts. The read halts 3 residues ahead of the CDR3 end, with the missing end drawn from the germline J gene. This sequence joins TRBV12-3 or TRBV12-4 and TRBJ1-1, with TRBD1 matching over 9 bases. This CDR3 comprises 15 residues. V shed 6 bases and J 0 bases; nucleotides not matched to a gene: 5. CDR3 DNA, as far as it was read: TGTGCCAGCAGCCAAGACAGGGGGATGAACACTGAA. Protein product: CASSQDRGMNTE. The CDR3 reads in full as CASSQDRGMNTEAFF.

This clone was seen repeatedly, ten times or more. The read terminates 3 residues before the CDR3 end, so the remaining end is supplied by the germline J gene. The V call is TRBV19, the J call TRBJ2-2; tentative D call: TRBD1 (6 bases). CDR3 size: 17 residues. CDR1 is LNHDA and CDR2 is SQIVND in the germline V gene (reference sequence). The V gene lost 5 bases and the J gene lost 5 bases, with 21 bases spanning the gap. Partial CDR3 DNA: TGTGCCAGTAGTCACAGGGTACAATCCAGAGGGACCGGGGAG. This translates into CASSHRVQSRGTGE. The whole CDR3 is CASSHRVQSRGTGELFF.

This clone came up many times. The sequenced fragment ends 3 residues before the CDR3 boundary, so the rest is inferred from the germline J gene. The gene calls are TRBV5-5 and TRBJ1-1, with 7 positions matching TRBD1. This CDR3 is 13 amino acids long. Trimming took 4 bases from V and 5 from J; bases not matched to a gene: 5. From germline, CDR1 is SGHKS and CDR2 YYEKEE (reference sequence). The DNA read from the CDR3 is TGTGCCAGCAGCCCGACAGGGCGGACTGAA. This gives the protein CASSPTGRTE. The entire CDR3 protein reads CASSPTGRTEAFF. Complete variable domain (other parts from reference TRBV5-5 and TRBJ1-1): DAGVTQSPTHLIKTRGQQVTLRCSPISGHKSVSWYQQVLGQGPQFIFQYYEKEERGRGNFPDRFSARQFPNYSSELNVNALLLGDSALYLCASSPTGRTEAFFGQGTRLTVV.

This clone was recorded many times. Sequencing ends 3 residues short of the CDR3 end; the germline J gene provides the rest. The chain joins TRBV29-1 to TRBJ2-7; 9 bases agree with TRBD2. Germline V gene lookup returns CDR1 SQVTM and CDR2 ANQGSEA. The junction had 11 bases not matched to a gene; V was cut back by 6 bases and J by 5 bases. This CDR3 is built from 14 residues. The covered CDR3 bases are TGCAGCGTCTTAGCGGGAGACGTATGGAACGAG. Residues: CSVLAGDVWNE. The whole CDR3 protein is CSVLAGDVWNEQYF.

This clone has at least ten counts. Read data end 3 residues before the CDR3 end; the end is taken from the germline J gene. The rearrangement uses TRBV30 and TRBJ1-5; perhaps TRBD1 as D (5 bases). Trimming shortened V by 4 bases and J by 6 bases, and 19 bases separated the two germline ends. From germline, CDR1 is GTSNPN and CDR2 SVGIG (reference sequence). The CDR3 length is 15 residues. The CDR3 sequence: CAWTEGHVGVQPQHF. CDR3 DNA (partial): TGTGCCTGGACTGAAGGACATGTAGGTGTTCAGCCC.

This clone was detected ten times or more. CDR3 bases read: TGTGCCAGCAGTGAGGACGGGGGAGGCAATCAGCCC. Translation gives CASSEDGGGNQP. The complete CDR3 sequence is CASSEDGGGNQPQHF. The chain uses TRBV6-1 and TRBJ1-5; a weak D match, TRBD1 (5 bases). Read sequence stops 3 residues before the CDR3 end, and the germline J gene provides the missing end. The CDR3 consists of 15 residues. The V end was cut by 3 bases, the J end by 2 bases, with 11 bases between. Germline CDR1 MNHNS, CDR2 SASEGT.

This clone showed up many times. The read is 3 residues too short to cover the CDR3 end, so that end is filled in from the germline J gene. This chain joins TRBV11-3 and TRBJ2-3; TRBD1 agrees at 7 bases. CDR1 SGHNT and CDR2 YENEEA come from the germline V gene. The J segment lost 3 bases and the V segment lost 5 bases, leaving 5 bases of the junction unmatched. This CDR3 contains 14 residues. CDR3 DNA (partial): TGTGCCAGCAGCCCCTGGGACAGAACAGATACG. Its translation: CASSPWDRTDT. The entire CDR3 reads CASSPWDRTDTQYF.

In this sample, this clone turned up many times. The read is 3 residues too short to cover the CDR3 end, so that end is filled in from the germline J gene. The V and J genes are TRBV20-1 and TRBJ1-1; 7 positions match TRBD1. V dropped 3 bases and J dropped 5; count of bases not matched to a gene: 3. This CDR3 is 12 amino acids long. Germline V CDR1 and CDR2: DFQATT, SNEGSKA (reference sequence). CDR3 region: CSARQGGTEAFF. The sequenced CDR3 bases are TGCAGTGCTAGGCAGGGGGGAACTGAA.

This clone was seen many times. This chain's CDR3 is CSARDSIGSRDRTYEQYF. CDR3 DNA (partial): TGCAGTGCTAGAGATAGTATCGGTAGTAGGGACAGGACCTACGAG. V is TRBV20-1 and J is TRBJ2-7, with 8 bases identical to TRBD1. The read stops 3 residues short of the end of the CDR3; the missing end is completed from the germline J gene. The CDR3 runs to 18 residues. The germline CDR1 and CDR2 sequences are DFQATT and SNEGSKA (reference sequence). The ends lost 0 bases at V and 2 bases at J; junction bases unmatched: 15.

At least ten counts were recorded for this clone. The read terminates 3 residues ahead of where the CDR3 ends, so the germline J gene completes it. The genes are TRBV20-1 and TRBJ2-3; 8 bases are shared with TRBD2. The CDR3 spans 15 residues. V dropped 6 bases and J dropped 1; count of bases not matched to a gene: 9. CDR1 and CDR2 from the germline V gene are DFQATT and SNEGSKA (reference sequence). The chain's CDR3 is CSAPGLAGGTDTQYF. The CDR3 DNA, read in part, is TGCAGTGCCCCCGGACTAGCCGGAGGCACAGATACG.

This clone came up many times. The read terminates 3 residues ahead of where the CDR3 ends, so the germline J gene completes it. The J gene is TRBJ1-2, the V gene TRBV19; possibly TRBD1 for D (5 bases). The germline V and J ends were trimmed by 9 bases and 5 bases, with 16 bases remaining between them. The CDR3 is made up of 13 amino acids. Germline V gene sequence: CDR1 LNHDA, CDR2 SQIVND (reference sequence). The CDR3 sequence is CASFGRGRYGYTF. The CDR3 DNA, read in part, is TGTGCCAGCTTTGGGCGGGGCCGTTATGGC.

This clone was recorded at least ten times. The read falls 3 residues short of the CDR3 end, and the missing part is taken from the germline J gene. Other DNA sequences of this sample code for an identical CDR3. The J gene is TRBJ1-1, the V gene TRBV5-1; no firm D call. V lost 2 bases and J lost 1, with 9 bases in between. The CDR3 runs 14 residues. The germline V gene encodes CDR1 SGHRS and CDR2 YFSETQ. Incomplete CDR3 DNA: TGCGCCAGCAGCTTCCCGTCGGGGAACACTGAA. The encoded protein is CASSFPSGNTE. The whole CDR3 region reads CASSFPSGNTEAFF. Full variable domain (missing parts from reference TRBV5-1 and TRBJ1-1): KAGVTQTPRYLIKTRGQQVTLSCSPISGHRSVSWYQQTPGQGLQFLFEYFSETQRNKGNFPGRFSGRQFSNSRSEMNVSTLELGDSALYLCASSFPSGNTEAFFGQGTRLTVV.

A few counts support this clone. The read halts 3 residues ahead of the CDR3 end, with the missing end drawn from the germline J gene. The chain combines TRBV7-8 with TRBJ1-5; 7 bases are a match to TRBD1. After removal of 5 bases from V and 6 bases from J, the junction contained 7 bases not matched to a gene. Germline V CDR1 and CDR2: SGHVS, FQNEAQ. The CDR3 is 14 residues long. CDR3 in amino acids: CASSTQGVGQPQHF. CDR3 DNA, as far as it was read: TGTGCCAGCAGCACCCAGGGGGTAGGTCAGCCC.